The clone carrying this TCR beta chain was recorded a few times. What it binds is not known. Production of TCR cDNA was by 5'RACE template switching, which also added a universal primer site and UMIs. TCRdb ran MiXCR on the 5' RACE reads and lists one entry per CDR3 protein. The table lists fewer than 400,000 distinct CDR3 sequences, approximately 11% of them singletons. The sample comes from a study of T cells after yellow fever vaccination. Overall study: SMART-Seq v4 Ultra Low Input prepared libraries from low-cell fractions. Broader study findings: FACS-sorted repertoires might harbor abundant contaminating clonotypes from the bulk population.

Germline V gene lookup returns CDR1 SGHNT and CDR2 YENEEA. Trimming took 4 bases from V and 7 from J, leaving 11 bases between them. This CDR3 has 13 amino acids. The chain employs TRBV11-3 and TRBJ2-1, with TRBD2 as a possible D gene (5 bases). The TCR originated in a man in his late teens or twenties who received the YFV17D yellow fever vaccine. The sample consisted of CD4+ T cells sorted from PBMCs, taken 45 days after the yellow fever booster vaccination. CDR3 sequence (DNA): TGTGCCAGCAGCTCTCAGGAGGTTAATGAGCAGTTCTTC. Amino acids: CASSSQEVNEQFF.